The 19 T cell receptor beta chains below all came from one sample that was sequenced in a study of T cells after yellow fever vaccination. MiXCR, applied by TCRdb to the 5' RACE reads, yields one record per CDR3 protein. The sample consists of 500,000 to 650,000 distinct CDR3 sequences, roughly an eighth of them appearing once. This material consisted of PBMCs, taken on the day of the yellow fever booster vaccination. All receptors derive from a man in his thirties or forties who received the YFV17D yellow fever vaccine.

The rearrangement uses TRBV29-1 and TRBJ2-1; TRBD1 might be the D (5 bases). Trimming shortened V by 7 bases and J by 4 bases, and 11 bases separated the two germline ends. Germline V lookup: CDR1 SQVTM, CDR2 ANQGSEA. There are 12 residues in the CDR3. The CDR3 sequence is CSANRQYNEQFF. The CDR3 nucleotides read TGCAGCGCAAATCGACAGTACAATGAGCAGTTCTTC.

This clonotype was found a few times. The rearrangement joins TRBV20-1 to TRBJ1-2; D is perhaps TRBD1 (6 bases). From germline, CDR1 is DFQATT and CDR2 SNEGSKA (reference sequence). V lost 6 bases to trimming and J lost 7 bases, with 12 bases between them. The CDR3 runs 11 residues. The CDR3 loop reads CSARGGSGYTF. In nucleotides, the CDR3 is TGCAGTGCCCGGGGGGGCAGTGGCTACACCTTC.

This clonotype was seen more than once but under ten times. The V call is TRBV20-1, the J call TRBJ2-1; a possible D gene is TRBD2 (5 bases). Germline V gene lookup returns CDR1 DFQATT and CDR2 SNEGSKA (reference sequence). The CDR3 runs 12 residues. The ends were cut back, 7 bases at V and 2 bases at J, with 9 bases in the middle. Here the CDR3 DNA reads TGCAGTGTCACCGGGACCTACAATGAGCAGTTCTTC. It codes for CSVTGTYNEQFF.

The chain has TRBV20-1 and TRBJ2-5; D is perhaps TRBD2 (6 bases). In germline, CDR1 is DFQATT, CDR2 SNEGSKA (reference sequence). V lost 3 bases, J lost 5 bases, and 16 bases lay in between. This CDR3 spans 14 amino acids. The CDR3 spells CSASERGKRETQYF. The DNA of the CDR3 is TGCAGTGCTAGTGAACGGGGGAAGCGCGAGACCCAGTACTTC.

The chain has TRBV29-1 and TRBJ1-3; D is possibly TRBD1 (5 bases). Deletions cut 4 bases from V and 3 bases from J, with 16 bases between. CDR3 size: 15 residues. The germline CDR1 and CDR2 sequences are SQVTM and ANQGSEA. The DNA for the CDR3 is TGCAGCGTTGTGGGGCCTCCGGGCGATGGAAACACCATATATTTT. It yields the protein CSVVGPPGDGNTIYF.

The sample holds a few counts of this clonotype. V and J are TRBV29-1 and TRBJ2-1; the D is unclear. The germline V gene has CDR1 SQVTM and CDR2 ANQGSEA. Trimming took 0 bases from V and 5 from J, leaving 17 bases between them. The CDR3 is 16 amino acids. CDR3 in DNA: TGCAGCGTTGAAGATCTTCAGAGCTCTCTCGACAATGAGCAGTTCTTC. Its translation is CSVEDLQSSLDNEQFF.

This clonotype was recorded a few times. V is TRBV13 and J is TRBJ1-1; 7 bases match TRBD1. In germline, CDR1 is PRHDT, CDR2 FYEKMQ (reference sequence). The CDR3 runs to 13 residues. The V segment lost 4 bases and the J segment 4 bases; nucleotides outside the gene matches: 3. In DNA, the CDR3 is TGTGCCAGCAGCTCAAGGGGGCCCACTGAAGCTTTCTTT. Amino acid sequence: CASSSRGPTEAFF.

The chain employs TRBV19 and TRBJ2-1; D could derive from TRBD1 or TRBD2 (7 bases each). V lost 4 bases and J 4 bases, leaving 17 bases between the germline ends. This CDR3 is built from 16 residues. Germline CDR1 and CDR2: LNHDA and SQIVND (reference sequence). The DNA for the CDR3 is TGTGCCAGTAGTACGACAGGGTGGGGAGGGTACAATGAGCAGTTCTTC. This codes for CASSTTGWGGYNEQFF.

The sample holds a few counts of this clonotype. The gene calls are TRBV7-9 and TRBJ2-3; D not resolved. The CDR3 has 15 amino acids. Germline V gene lookup returns CDR1 SEHNR and CDR2 FQNEAQ (reference sequence). V lost 7 bases and J lost 2, with 16 bases in between. For the CDR3, the DNA is TGTGCCAGCATTTTGTCCCGGGCGGTCACAGATACGCAGTATTTT. Amino acid sequence: CASILSRAVTDTQYF.

This clonotype appeared a few times. The CDR3 here is CASRTRTGINEKLFF. CDR3 nucleotide sequence: TGCGCCAGCAGAACGAGGACAGGGATAAATGAAAAACTGTTTTTT. The rearrangement links TRBV5-1 to TRBJ1-4; 8 bases align to TRBD1. Losses at the gene ends were 5 bases for V and 5 bases for J; bases not matched to a gene: 8. CDR1 is SGHRS, CDR2 YFSETQ, per germline. The CDR3 extends over 15 amino acids.

The rearrangement links TRBV10-2 to TRBJ2-7; D call uncertain. V shed 0 bases and J shed 4 bases, with 7 bases lying between them. This CDR3 has 13 amino acids. Germline loops: CDR1 WSHSY, CDR2 SAAADI. In DNA form, the CDR3 reads TGCGCCAGCAGTGAGTCGCACAGATACGAGCAGTACTTC. This codes for CASSESHRYEQYF.

Many counts were recorded for this clonotype. V gene TRBV7-2 combines with J gene TRBJ1-3; perhaps TRBD1 as D (5 bases). In germline, CDR1 is SGHTA, CDR2 FQGNSA. The germline V and J ends were trimmed by 5 bases and 4 bases, with 15 bases remaining between them. CDR3 length: 15 amino acids. In DNA, the CDR3 is TGTGCCAGCAGCCGGGGCGGGCAGGGAGGAAACACCATATATTTT. Its protein is CASSRGGQGGNTIYF.

The chain employs TRBV25-1 and TRBJ1-5; D is ambiguous. The CDR3 contains 12 residues. Trimming took off 8 bases at V and 6 bases at J, with 11 bases between the two ends. Germline V lookup: CDR1 MGHDK, CDR2 SYGVNS. CDR3 in DNA: TGTGCCAGCGGATTAAGCGGTCAGCCCCAGCATTTT. Residues: CASGLSGQPQHF.

This clonotype was found a few times. The rearrangement joins TRBV10-3 to TRBJ2-2; 11 nucleotides line up with TRBD2. CDR3 length equals 16 residues. The germline CDR1 and CDR2 sequences are ENHRY and SYGVKD. The ends lost 6 bases at V and 3 bases at J; junction bases unmatched: 6. CDR3 DNA: TGTGCCATCAGGCAGGCGGGACTAGCGGACACCGGGGAGCTGTTTTTT. It is translated as CAIRQAGLADTGELFF.

The chain has TRBV4-3 and TRBJ2-3, with 7 nucleotides matching TRBD1. CDR3 length: 13 amino acids. From germline, CDR1 is LGHNA and CDR2 YSLEER. Trimming took 2 bases from V and 6 from J; bases not matched to a gene: 2. CDR3 in amino acids: CASSQLTGDTQYF. The CDR3 bases are TGCGCCAGCAGCCAATTGACAGGGGATACGCAGTATTTT.

The chain has TRBV24-1 and TRBJ2-3, with a tentative D call TRBD2 (5 bases). This CDR3 is built from 15 residues. The V gene's germline CDR1 is KGHDR and CDR2 SFDVKD. V gave up 6 bases and J gave up 5 bases, with 17 bases separating them. The CDR3 DNA is TGTGCCACCAGTAACACGGGGAGCGGTAGAGATACGCAGTATTTT. Encoded protein: CATSNTGSGRDTQYF.

The V and J genes are TRBV10-1 and TRBJ2-7; TRBD2 matches at 9 bases. The CDR3 consists of 16 residues. Germline lookup yields CDR1 WNHNN and CDR2 SYGVQD (reference sequence). The V and J ends lost 1 base and 1 base, in that order; junction bases with no gene match: 5. CDR3 sequence reads: CASSEFALAGSYEQYF. The CDR3 DNA reads TGCGCCAGCAGTGAGTTCGCCCTAGCGGGATCCTACGAGCAGTACTTC.

This clonotype was seen more than once but under ten times. V gene TRBV4-3 combines with J gene TRBJ2-7; TRBD2 matches 11 bases. The CDR3 extends over 18 amino acids. V shed 0 bases and J 1 base; nucleotides not matched to a gene: 8. Per the germline V gene, CDR1 is LGHNA and CDR2 is YSLEER. The CDR3 is CASSQETTTSGRSYEQYF. CDR3 in DNA: TGCGCCAGCAGCCAAGAAACCACTACTAGCGGGAGATCCTACGAGCAGTACTTC.

The gene calls are TRBV3-1 and TRBJ2-5, with 11 positions matching TRBD2. Germline V lookup: CDR1 LGHDT, CDR2 YNNKEL (reference sequence). V lost 1 base to trimming and J lost 0 bases; unmatched junction nucleotides: 7. This CDR3 has 18 residues. The CDR3 DNA follows: TGTGCCAGCAGCCAAGGCGTTAGCGGGAGGGAGTACCAAGAGACCCAGTACTTC. The encoded protein is CASSQGVSGREYQETQYF.